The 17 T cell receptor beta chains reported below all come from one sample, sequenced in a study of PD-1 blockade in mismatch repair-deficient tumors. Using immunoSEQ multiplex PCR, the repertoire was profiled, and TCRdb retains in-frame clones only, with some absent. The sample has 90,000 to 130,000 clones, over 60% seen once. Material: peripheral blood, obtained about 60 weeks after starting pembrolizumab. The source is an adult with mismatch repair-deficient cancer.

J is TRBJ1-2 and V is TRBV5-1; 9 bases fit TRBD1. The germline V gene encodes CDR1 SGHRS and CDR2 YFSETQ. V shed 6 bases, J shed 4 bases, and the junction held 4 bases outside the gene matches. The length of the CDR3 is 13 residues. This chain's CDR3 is CASTSTGGYGYTF. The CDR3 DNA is TGCGCCAGCACCTCGACAGGGGGCTATGGCTACACCTTC.

This chain's CDR3 is CASSLFSGSNTGELFF. The CDR3 DNA reads TGTGCCAGCAGCTTGTTCAGCGGGAGTAACACCGGGGAGCTGTTTTTT. V and J are TRBV7-8 and TRBJ2-2, with 8 bases aligning to TRBD2. Germline CDR1 and CDR2: SGHVS and FQNEAQ. The CDR3 loop spans 16 amino acids. Trimming cost V 3 bases and J 2 bases; bases outside gene matches: 5.

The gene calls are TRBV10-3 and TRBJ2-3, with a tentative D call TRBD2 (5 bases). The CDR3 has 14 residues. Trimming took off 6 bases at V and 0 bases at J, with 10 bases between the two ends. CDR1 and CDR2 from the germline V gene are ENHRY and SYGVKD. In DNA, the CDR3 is TGTGCCATCAGCCCCGGACTTAGCACAGATACGCAGTATTTT. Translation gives CAISPGLSTDTQYF.

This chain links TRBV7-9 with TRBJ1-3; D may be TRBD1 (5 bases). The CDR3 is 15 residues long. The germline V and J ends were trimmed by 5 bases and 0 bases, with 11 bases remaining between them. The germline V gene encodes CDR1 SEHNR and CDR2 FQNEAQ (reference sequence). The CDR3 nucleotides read TGTGCCAGCAGCCCGCTCGGGGGCTCTGGAAACACCATATATTTT. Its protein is CASSPLGGSGNTIYF.

CDR3 coding DNA: TGTGCCAGCAGCCTTTCACTCGAGCAGTACTTC. Its translation: CASSLSLEQYF. The V and J genes are TRBV11-3 and TRBJ2-7, with D uncertain. V was clipped by 5 bases and J by 6 bases, with 8 bases between them. The V gene's germline CDR1 is SGHNT and CDR2 YENEEA. This CDR3 spans 11 amino acids.

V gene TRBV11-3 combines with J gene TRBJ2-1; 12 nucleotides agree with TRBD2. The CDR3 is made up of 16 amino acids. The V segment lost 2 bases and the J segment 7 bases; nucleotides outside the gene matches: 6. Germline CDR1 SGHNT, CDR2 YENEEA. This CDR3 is CASSLRTSGRWNEQFF. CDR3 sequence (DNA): TGTGCCAGCAGCTTACGAACTAGCGGGAGGTGGAATGAGCAGTTCTTC.

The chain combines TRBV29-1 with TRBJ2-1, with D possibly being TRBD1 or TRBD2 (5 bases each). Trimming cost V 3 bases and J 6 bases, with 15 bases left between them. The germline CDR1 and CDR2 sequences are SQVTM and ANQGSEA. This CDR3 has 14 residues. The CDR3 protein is CSVDGLPGGNEQFF. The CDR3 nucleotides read TGCAGCGTTGACGGACTCCCTGGGGGCAATGAGCAGTTCTTC.

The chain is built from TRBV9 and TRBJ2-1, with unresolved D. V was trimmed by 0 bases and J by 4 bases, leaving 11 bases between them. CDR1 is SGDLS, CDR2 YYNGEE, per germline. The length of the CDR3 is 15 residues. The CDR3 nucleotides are TGTGCCAGCAGCGTAGCCCCTAACGGTTACAATGAGCAGTTCTTC. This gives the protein CASSVAPNGYNEQFF.

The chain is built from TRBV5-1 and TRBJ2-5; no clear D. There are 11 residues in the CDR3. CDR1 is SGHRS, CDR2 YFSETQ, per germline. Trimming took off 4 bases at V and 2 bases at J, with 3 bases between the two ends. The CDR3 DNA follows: TGCGCCAGCAGCCGGCAAGAGACCCAGTACTTC. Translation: CASSRQETQYF. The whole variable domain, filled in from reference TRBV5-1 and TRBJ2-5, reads KAGVTQTPRYLIKTRGQQVTLSCSPISGHRSVSWYQQTPGQGLQFLFEYFSETQRNKGNFPGRFSGRQFSNSRSEMNVSTLELGDSALYLCASSRQETQYFGPGTRLLVL.

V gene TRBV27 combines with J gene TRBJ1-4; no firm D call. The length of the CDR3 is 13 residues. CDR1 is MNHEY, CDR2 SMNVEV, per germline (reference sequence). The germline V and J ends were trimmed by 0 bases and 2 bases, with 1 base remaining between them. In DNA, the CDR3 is TGTGCCAGCAGTTTATCGACTAATGAAAAACTGTTTTTT. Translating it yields CASSLSTNEKLFF.

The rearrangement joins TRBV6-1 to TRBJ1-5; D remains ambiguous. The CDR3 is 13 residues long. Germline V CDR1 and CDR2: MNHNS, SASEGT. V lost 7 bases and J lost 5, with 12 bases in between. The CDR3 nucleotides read TGTGCCAGCAATTTGGAAAGAGATCAGCCCCAGCATTTT. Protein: CASNLERDQPQHF.

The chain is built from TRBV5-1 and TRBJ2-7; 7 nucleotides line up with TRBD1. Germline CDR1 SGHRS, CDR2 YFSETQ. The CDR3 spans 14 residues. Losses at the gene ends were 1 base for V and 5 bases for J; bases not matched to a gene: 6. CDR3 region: CASSLNRGSDEQYF. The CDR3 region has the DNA TGCGCCAGCAGCTTGAACAGGGGATCCGACGAGCAGTACTTC. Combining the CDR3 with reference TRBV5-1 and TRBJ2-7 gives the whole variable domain KAGVTQTPRYLIKTRGQQVTLSCSPISGHRSVSWYQQTPGQGLQFLFEYFSETQRNKGNFPGRFSGRQFSNSRSEMNVSTLELGDSALYLCASSLNRGSDEQYFGPGTRLTVT.

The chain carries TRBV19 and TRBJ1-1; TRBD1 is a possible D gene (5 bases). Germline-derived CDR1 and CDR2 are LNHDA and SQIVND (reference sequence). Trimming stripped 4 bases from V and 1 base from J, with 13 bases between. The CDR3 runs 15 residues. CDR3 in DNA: TGTGCCAGTAGTAAACCCGGGACGGGGAACACTGAAGCTTTCTTT. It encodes CASSKPGTGNTEAFF.

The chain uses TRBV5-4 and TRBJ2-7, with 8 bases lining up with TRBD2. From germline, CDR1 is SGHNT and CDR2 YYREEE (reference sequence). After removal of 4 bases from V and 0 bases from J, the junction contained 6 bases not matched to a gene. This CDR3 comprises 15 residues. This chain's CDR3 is CASSRNSGSSYEQYF. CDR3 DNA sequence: TGTGCCAGCAGCCGGAACAGCGGGAGCTCCTACGAGCAGTACTTC.

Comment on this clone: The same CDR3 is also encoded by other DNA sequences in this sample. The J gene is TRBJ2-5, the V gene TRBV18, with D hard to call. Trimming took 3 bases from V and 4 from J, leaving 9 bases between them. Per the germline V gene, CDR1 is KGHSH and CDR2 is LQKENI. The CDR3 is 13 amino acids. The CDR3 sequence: CASSPGVGETQYF. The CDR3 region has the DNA TGTGCCAGCTCACCTGGGGTTGGAGAGACCCAGTACTTC.

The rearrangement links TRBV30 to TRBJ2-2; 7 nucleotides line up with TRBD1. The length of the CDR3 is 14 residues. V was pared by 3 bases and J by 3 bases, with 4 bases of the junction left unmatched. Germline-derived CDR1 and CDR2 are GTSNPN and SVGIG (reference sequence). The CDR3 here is CAWSSGQYTGELFF. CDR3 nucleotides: TGTGCCTGGAGCTCGGGACAGTACACCGGGGAGCTGTTTTTT.

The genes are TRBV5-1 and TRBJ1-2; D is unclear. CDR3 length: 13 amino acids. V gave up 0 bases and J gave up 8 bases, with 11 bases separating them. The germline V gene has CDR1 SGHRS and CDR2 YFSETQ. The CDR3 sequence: CASSLDVSEGYTF. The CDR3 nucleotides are TGCGCCAGCAGCTTGGACGTGTCGGAAGGCTACACCTTC.